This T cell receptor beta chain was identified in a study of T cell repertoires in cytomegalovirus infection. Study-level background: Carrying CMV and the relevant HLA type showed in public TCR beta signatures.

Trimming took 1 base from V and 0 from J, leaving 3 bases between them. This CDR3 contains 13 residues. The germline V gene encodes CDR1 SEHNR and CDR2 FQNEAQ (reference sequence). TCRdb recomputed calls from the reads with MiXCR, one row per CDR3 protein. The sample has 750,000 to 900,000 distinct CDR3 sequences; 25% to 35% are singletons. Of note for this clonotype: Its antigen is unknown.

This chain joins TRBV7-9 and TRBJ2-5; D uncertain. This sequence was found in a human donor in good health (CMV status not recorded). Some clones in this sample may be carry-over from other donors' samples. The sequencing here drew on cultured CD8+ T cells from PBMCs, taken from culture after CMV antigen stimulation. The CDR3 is CASSLENQETQYF. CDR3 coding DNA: TGTGCCAGCAGCTTAGAGAACCAAGAGACCCAGTACTTC.